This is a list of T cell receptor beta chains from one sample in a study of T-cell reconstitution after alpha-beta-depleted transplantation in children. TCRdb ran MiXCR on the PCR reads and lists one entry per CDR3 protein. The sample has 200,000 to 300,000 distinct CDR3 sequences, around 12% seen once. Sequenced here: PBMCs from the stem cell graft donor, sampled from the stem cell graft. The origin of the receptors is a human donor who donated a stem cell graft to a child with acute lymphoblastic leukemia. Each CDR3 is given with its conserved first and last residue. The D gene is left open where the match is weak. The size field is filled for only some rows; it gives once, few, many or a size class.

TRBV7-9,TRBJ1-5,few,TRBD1,TGTGCCAGCAGCGCTACAGGGGGCGAGAGCAATCAGCCCCAGCATTTT,CASSATGGESNQPQHF
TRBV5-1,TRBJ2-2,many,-,TGCGCCAGCAGCTATGGTTCTAGAACCGGGGAGCTGTTTTTT,CASSYGSRTGELFF
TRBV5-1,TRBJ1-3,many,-,TGCGCCAGCAGCCAGGCAGGCGGATCTGGAAACACCATATATTTT,CASSQAGGSGNTIYF
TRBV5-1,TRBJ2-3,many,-,TGCGCCAGCAGCTCCACGGACCCCACAGATACGCAGTATTTT,CASSSTDPTDTQYF
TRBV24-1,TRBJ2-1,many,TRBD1,TGTGCCACATCCCGACCGGACAGGGGGAACAATGAGCAGTTCTTC,CATSRPDRGNNEQFF
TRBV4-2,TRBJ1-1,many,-,TGTGCCAGCAGCCAAGAAAGTATTACACCTGAAGCTTTCTTT,CASSQESITPEAFF
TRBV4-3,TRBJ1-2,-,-,TGCGCCAGCAGCCAAGAACGATCGCTGAGCGATGGCTACACCTTC,CASSQERSLSDGYTF
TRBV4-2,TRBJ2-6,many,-,TGTGCCAGCAGCCAAGAAAGGGGCAGCGTCGCGGCCAACGTCCTGACTTTC,CASSQERGSVAANVLTF
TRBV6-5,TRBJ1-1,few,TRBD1,TGTGCCAGCAGTTACTCTTCGACAGGGACTAGGAACACTGAAGCTTTCTTT,CASSYSSTGTRNTEAFF
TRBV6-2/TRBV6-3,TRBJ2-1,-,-,TGTGCCAGCAGACAGGTGGGGTCCGGGTCCAATGAGCAGTTCTTC,CASRQVGSGSNEQFF
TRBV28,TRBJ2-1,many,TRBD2,TGTGCCAGCAGTTCTCCGGCGGGGACTAGCGGGCACAATGAGCAGTTCTTC,CASSSPAGTSGHNEQFF
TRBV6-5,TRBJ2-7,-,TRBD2,TGTGCCAGCAGTTACTCCCCTAGCGGGAGGGCCGGTGAGCAGTACTTC,CASSYSPSGRAGEQYF
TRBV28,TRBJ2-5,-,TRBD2,TGTGCCAGCAGACCTTTCCGGACTAGCAAAGAGACCCAGTACTTC,CASRPFRTSKETQYF
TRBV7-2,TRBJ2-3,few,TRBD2,TGTGCCAGCAGCCGGGTTGTCAGCGGGGGCGAAGATACGCAGTATTTT,CASSRVVSGGEDTQYF
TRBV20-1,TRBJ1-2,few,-,TGCAGTGCTAGAGGCAGTACTAACTATGGCTACACCTTC,CSARGSTNYGYTF
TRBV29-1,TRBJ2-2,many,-,TGCAGCGTTCCGGCGGGCCCCGGGGAGCTGTTTTTT,CSVPAGPGELFF
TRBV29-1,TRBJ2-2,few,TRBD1,TGCAGCGTTGTTCCCTCGCACAGGGGCACCGGGGAGCTGTTTTTT,CSVVPSHRGTGELFF
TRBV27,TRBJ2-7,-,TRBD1,TGTGCCAGCAGCAGATCCGGGACAGGGACCTACGAGCAGTACTTC,CASSRSGTGTYEQYF
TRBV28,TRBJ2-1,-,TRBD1,TGTGCCACCAGGGGACAGGCGCACAATGAGCAGTTCTTC,CATRGQAHNEQFF
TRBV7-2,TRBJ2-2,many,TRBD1,TGTGCCAGCAGCTCAAGACAGGGGGCCTTCGGGGAGCTGTTTTTT,CASSSRQGAFGELFF
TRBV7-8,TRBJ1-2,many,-,TGTGCCAGCAGCTTTTTAATTGGGGGATATGGCTACACCTTC,CASSFLIGGYGYTF
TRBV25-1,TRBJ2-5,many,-,TGTGCCAGCACCCCCATGGGAGAGACCCAGTACTTC,CASTPMGETQYF
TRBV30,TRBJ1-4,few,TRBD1,TGTGCCTGGAGTGCGGGACAGGCCACGAATGAAAAACTGTTTTTT,CAWSAGQATNEKLFF
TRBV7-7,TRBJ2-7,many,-,TGTGCCAGCAGCTTGGGGCCTTATAAGGGATTTTCCTACGAGCAGTACTTC,CASSLGPYKGFSYEQYF
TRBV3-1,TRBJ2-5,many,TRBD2,TGTGCCAGCAGCCGACGGGGGGGAGATCCCCAAGAGACCCAGTACTTC,CASSRRGGDPQETQYF